This entry features one T cell receptor (beta chain) sequence. The antigen it recognizes is unknown. Base qualities are not at hand, and no much larger clone is one base apart. Library construction relied on the immunoSEQ multiplex PCR assay. The multiplex PCR relied on a mix of 60 forward primers for TCR Vbeta segments and 13 reverse primers for TCR Jbeta segments. A multiplex PCR assay on genomic DNA amplified the CDR3 region of rearranged TCR beta genes. On the Illumina HiSeq System, the amplified TCR beta libraries were sequenced as 87-base-pair reads. The paper's data handling went like this. A later analysis counted tens of millions of unique TCR beta chains across the 600 to 850 repertoires, and some 12 million of these chains were shared by at least two donors. Raw reads were error-corrected and collapsed into unique sequences by a nearest-neighbor algorithm in which closely related sequences were merged to remove PCR and sequencing errors. V, D and J gene segments were assigned by aligning CDR3 sequences to IMGT reference sequences. For a sequence to be retained, at least a six-nucleotide match to both a V gene segment and a J gene segment was required. A rearrangement counted as productive if the CDR3 had no stop codons and remained in frame with V and J, and every other rearrangement counted as non-productive. CDR3 was defined according to IMGT convention as the region running from the second conserved V-encoded cysteine to the conserved J-encoded phenylalanine. In an earlier analysis of 500 to 650 of the donors, sequences lacking an unambiguous match to a single V gene segment were excluded. In an earlier analysis of approximately 500 of the donors, a V segment was called functional when productive rearrangements were above 56.7%, and segregating when the standard deviation between donors exceeded 5%. A statistical classification framework was developed to diagnose cytomegalovirus status using the catalog of TCR beta chain sequences. A later analysis assigned V and J genes by comparing TCR nucleotide sequences with IMGT/GENE-DB human TR gene sequences. In a later analysis, CDR3 sequences and most-parsimonious VDJ recombination scenarios were assigned using the TCRdist pipeline. A later analysis defined each TCR beta chain by its CDR3 amino acid sequence plus V-gene family, and excluded reads lacking a unique V-gene family. A later analysis removed 450 to 600 highly shared, low-generation-probability nucleotide sequences to deal with suspected cross-contamination and a sequencing artifact. In a later analysis, a clonal expansion index was calculated for each public chain from normalized within-repertoire ranks of inferred template counts. In a later analysis, generation probabilities were computed with a VDJ recombination model fitted to out-of-frame rearrangements, and the resulting probabilities were checked against IGoR. In a later analysis, hypergeometric tests were used to score TCR-TCR, TCR-HLA and TCR-CMV co-occurrence, with a repertoire-size bias correction applied to TCR pairs. To estimate false discovery rates, a later analysis permuted the HLA or CMV assignments 20 times. In a later analysis, co-occurring TCRs were grouped with DBSCAN, and TCRdist sequence similarity was added when clustering was performed within HLA-allele-positive subsets. For co-occurrence clustering, repertoires with fewer than 30,000 or more than 120,000 public chains were excluded, along with 4 to 6 repertoires with anomalous nucleotide sharing. TCRdb took this table from immuneACCESS and kept in-frame rearrangements with V and J called. Such tables lack part of the clones; where checked against another copy, unresolved V genes explain under half of the gap, and the rest is unexplained. V and J calls and clone size are as listed in that table; D and trimming were resolved from the DNA. In all, the sample holds 150,000 to 200,000 clones, and roughly three quarters of those were seen once. The top ten clones comprise 1.6% of the sample.

The cohort was made up of hundreds of healthy bone marrow donors. Cohort members were all nominally healthy when sampled, although unrecorded immune exposures were likely present. The donor was CMV seronegative and was included in the group of hundreds of seronegative cohort members. A peripheral blood sample was collected from each donor, and TCR beta sequencing was performed on peripheral blood mononuclear cells. Genomic DNA was extracted from the blood cell samples with the Qiagen DNeasy Blood Extraction Kit. The data derive from a study of cytomegalovirus exposure and HLA in healthy donors (dated by TCRdb to 2015 to 2018). As for the study more broadly: According to an earlier analysis of a few hundred of the donors, 150 million to 200 million T cells yielded 117 million unique TCR beta sequences and 276 Gb of sequence data. An early release that covered about 600 HLA-typed donors contained about 300 gigabases of sequencing data and tens of millions of unique TCR sequences. Among the roughly 400 genotyped donors, approximately 77% belonged to the genetic ancestry cluster associated with self-reported Caucasian donors. The study was designed to test whether signatures of past pathogen exposure could be identified by cataloging public T cell receptors. The study used immunosequencing to profile the T cell repertoires of hundreds of subjects and linked those repertoires to cytomegalovirus serostatus. A separate validation cohort of roughly 130 different subjects was used in addition to the approximately 670-subject first cohort. The study combined high-throughput TCR immunosequencing, statistical association of individual TCRs with disease status, and machine learning to predict cytomegalovirus infection status. A later analysis re-analyzed previously published TCR beta repertoires from 666 donors and added high-resolution HLA genotyping to study TCR occurrence patterns. Rather than drawing on any new phenotypic data, the later analysis identified candidate immune exposures from TCR beta sequences and the way those sequences occurred across donors. An earlier analysis of 587 of the donors used high-throughput TCR beta sequencing to judge whether each TCR beta V gene segment behaved as functional or pseudogenic. Donor age, sex, ethnicity and CMV serostatus were collected together with the repertoire data. A later genetic analysis used genome-wide SNP genotypes for about 65% of the roughly 670 donors, treating that subset as a discovery cohort. All discovery cohort repertoires had been generated using a single sequencing platform. HLA typing included class I and class II loci at four-digit resolution. The number of typed donors differed by locus: about 629-630 for A, B, C, DRB1 and DQB1; roughly 510 for DQA1; some 590 for DPA1; and roughly 490 for DPB1. Because of strong linkage in the cohort, a handful of DR-DQ haplotypes were treated as single units for association and clustering. Among about 410 genotyped donors of the cohort, an average of approximately 240,000 unique TCR beta nucleotide sequences was sequenced per donor, of which about 18% were non-productive. On the study overall, not on this receptor specifically: The presence/absence analyses assumed that sequencing depth was roughly uniform across donors, and that assumption may not be true. The classifier was reported to diagnose cytomegalovirus status with high specificity and sensitivity in both the original cohort and the validation cohort. At a false discovery rate of 0.05, a later analysis linked 16,000 or so TCR beta sequences to specific HLA alleles. The sequencing pipeline was judged likely to have produced a cluster of highly shared sequence variants as a technical artifact. Because HLA typing was missing for some donors at each locus, association tests included only the typed subset. In vitro tests confirmed that three of the cytomegalovirus-associated TCR beta chains recognize cytomegalovirus antigens. CMV serostatus was the only immune exposure information available for the cohort. This cohort had only TCR beta chains sequenced, and the lack of alpha or paired-chain data limited which features could be detected. Some IMGT-functional V segments, including TRBV6-2 and TRBV6-3, could not be distinguished by the 87-base-pair reads and were therefore excluded. An association between a missense DCLRE1C variant and V-gene and J-gene trimming of TCR beta chains was found in a later genetic analysis and replicated in an independent cohort. Linkage disequilibrium might explain the correlated functional status among segregating V segments, but an unknown experimental factor could not be excluded. In a later genetic analysis, fewer N-insertions in productive TCRs were reported among donors in an Asian-associated ancestry cluster than the approximately 670-donor mean. A later analysis found that most CMV-associated TCR beta chains appeared HLA-restricted, with HLA associations seemingly driven largely by CMV exposure. According to a later analysis, parvovirus B19, influenza, CMV and Epstein-Barr virus appeared linked to several top co-occurrence clusters. The earlier analysis of around 600 of the donors excluded roughly 17 rarely observed V segments, including chromosome 9 orphons, because counts were too low. Broadly in line with IMGT annotations, most TCR beta V segments showed up in productive rearrangements about 90% or about 30% of the time in an earlier analysis of roughly 590 of the donors. A later analysis found that HLA-associated TCR beta chains were more clonally expanded and had lower generation probabilities than equally common non-associated chains. According to a later analysis, TCR association rates differed among HLA loci, with DRB1 alleles showing the most associated TCRs and HLA-C alleles showing the fewest. It was suggested by the authors that the approach could potentially be generalized to other disease states and immunological phenotypes. The study listed 164 TCR beta chains as associated with cytomegalovirus. A further reported finding was that TCR beta sequences accurately predicted the HLA-A and HLA-B alleles for most subjects in the first cohort. Across donors, most TCR sequences were observed very rarely, whereas some public TCRs were present in many individuals. Assigning TCR associations to individual alleles was difficult when HLA alleles, especially DR and DQ, strongly co-occurred.

As encoded in the germline V gene, CDR1 is ENHRY while CDR2 is SYGVKD. V is cut back by 10 bases and J by 6 bases, with 8 bases in the junction unmatched. From the cysteine through the phenylalanine, the CDR3 covers 15 amino acids. Only the CDR3 DNA stays, 45 bases, in frame from base 1. This TCR was recovered from a woman aged 45-59 years in good health and CMV-seronegative. The chain links TRBV10-3 with TRBJ2-1; TRBD2 agrees with 14 junctional bases. Sequenced input: PBMCs. CDR3 loop: CATKTSGGAGNEQFF. The base sequence is TGTGCCACCAAGACTAGCGGGGGGGCAGGCAATGAGCAGTTCTTC.